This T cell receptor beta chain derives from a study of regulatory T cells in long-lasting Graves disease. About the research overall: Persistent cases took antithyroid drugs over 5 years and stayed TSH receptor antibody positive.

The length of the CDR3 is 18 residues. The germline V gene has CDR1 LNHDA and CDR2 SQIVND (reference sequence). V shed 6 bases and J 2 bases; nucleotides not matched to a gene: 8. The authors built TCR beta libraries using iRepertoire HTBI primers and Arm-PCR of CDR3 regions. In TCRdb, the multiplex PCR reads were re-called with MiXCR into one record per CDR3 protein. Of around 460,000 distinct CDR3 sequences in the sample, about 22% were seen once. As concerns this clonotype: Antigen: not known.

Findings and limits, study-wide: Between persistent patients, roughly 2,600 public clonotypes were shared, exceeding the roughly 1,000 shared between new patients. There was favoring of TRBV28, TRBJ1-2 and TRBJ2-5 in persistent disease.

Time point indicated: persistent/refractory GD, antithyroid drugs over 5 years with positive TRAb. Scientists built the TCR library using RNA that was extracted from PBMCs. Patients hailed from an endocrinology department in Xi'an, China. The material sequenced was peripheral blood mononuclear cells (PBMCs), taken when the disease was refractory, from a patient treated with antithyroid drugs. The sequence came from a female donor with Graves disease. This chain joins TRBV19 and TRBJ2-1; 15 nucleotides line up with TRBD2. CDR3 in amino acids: CASRAIGTSGGPYNEQFF. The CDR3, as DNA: TGTGCCAGTAGGGCCATCGGGACTAGCGGGGGGCCCTACAATGAGCAGTTCTTC.